This T cell receptor beta chain appears in the sequencing data of a study of OX40 agonist ivuxolimab in advanced cancers. Regarding the study as a whole: The authors also found low normalized T-cell clonal expansion in some nonresponders.

Profiling relied on immunoSEQ multiplex PCR, and the TCRdb table lists in-frame clones only, not all of them. This table holds tens of thousands of clones, 75% to 90% found once. Per the germline V gene, CDR1 is SNHLY and CDR2 is FYNNEI. Unmatched junction bases numbered 6, after V lost 5 bases and J lost 2 bases. The CDR3 covers 15 residues. Concerning this clone itself: The target antigen is unknown.

V and J are TRBV2 and TRBJ2-7; 10 positions agree with TRBD1. The receptor was derived from an adult with an advanced solid tumor such as melanoma, head and neck, liver or kidney cancer. Specimen: CD4+ or CD8+ T cells sorted from blood, collected in a trial of the OX40 agonist ivuxolimab. CDR3 loop: CASSFGGTGAYEQYF. CDR3 in DNA: TGTGCCAGCAGTTTTGGTGGGACAGGGGCCTACGAGCAGTACTTC.